The 9 T cell receptor beta chains listed next were all sequenced from one sample in a study of T cells after yellow fever vaccination. TCRdb reprocessed the 5' RACE reads with MiXCR, giving one entry per CDR3 protein. The table lists 68,000 or so distinct CDR3 sequences, just over 6.5% of them singletons. This material consisted of CD8+ T cells sorted from PBMCs, taken roughly 46 days after the first yellow fever vaccination. The receptor set was obtained from a man aged 18 to 29 who received the YFV17D yellow fever vaccine.

This clonotype was detected many times. The CDR3 coding sequence is TGTGCCAGCAGCTTTGGAGCGGGGGGCACAGATACGCAGTATTTT. Translated: CASSFGAGGTDTQYF. V is TRBV7-3 and J is TRBJ2-3, with TRBD2 matching 8 bases. The CDR3 has 15 amino acids. CDR1 and CDR2 from the germline V gene are SGHTA and FQGTGA. Trimming cost V 3 bases and J 1 base; bases outside gene matches: 3.

This clonotype has a handful of counts. The rearrangement links TRBV6-1 to TRBJ1-5; unclear D gene. CDR1 and CDR2 from the germline V gene are MNHNS and SASEGT. Trimming took off 7 bases at V and 1 base at J, with 5 bases between the two ends. CDR3 length: 12 residues. Written as DNA, the CDR3 is TGTGCCAGCACCCGGAGCAATCAGCCCCAGCATTTT. Amino acids: CASTRSNQPQHF.

This clonotype has a count of ten or more. The rearrangement joins TRBV10-2 to TRBJ2-2; the match to TRBD2 covers 8 bases. Germline-derived CDR1 and CDR2 are WSHSY and SAAADI. This CDR3 has 15 amino acids. V gave up 6 bases and J gave up 4 bases; unmatched junction bases: 7. This chain's CDR3 is CASSPGGASTGELFF. The CDR3, as DNA: TGCGCCAGCAGCCCCGGGGGGGCCTCCACCGGGGAGCTGTTTTTT.

This clonotype was detected many times. The V call is TRBV7-9, the J call TRBJ2-7, with a weak D call TRBD2 (6 bases). The CDR3 is 13 amino acids. Trimming took off 3 bases at V and 5 bases at J, with 11 bases between the two ends. Germline-derived CDR1 and CDR2 are SEHNR and FQNEAQ (reference sequence). Here the CDR3 DNA reads TGTGCCAGCAGCTTCCCCGGGGAGGACGAGCAGTACTTC. Amino acids: CASSFPGEDEQYF.

This clonotype was seen many times. The rearrangement links TRBV27 to TRBJ2-1, with 9 bases fitting TRBD1. V shed 5 bases and J 6 bases; nucleotides not matched to a gene: 2. The CDR3 contains 13 residues. The germline CDR1 and CDR2 sequences are MNHEY and SMNVEV (reference sequence). CDR3 coding DNA: TGTGCCAGCAGTCGGGACAGGGCCAATGAGCAGTTCTTC. Protein sequence: CASSRDRANEQFF.

There are many counts of this clonotype. The chain uses TRBV7-9 and TRBJ2-7, with a weak D call TRBD2 (6 bases). V was cut by 3 bases and J by 6 bases, with 15 bases left in between. Per germline, CDR1 SEHNR and CDR2 FQNEAQ (reference sequence). This CDR3 region has 14 residues. CDR3 nucleotides: TGTGCCAGCAGCTTCCTTGGCGGGGTATCCGAGCAGTACTTC. It translates to CASSFLGGVSEQYF.

The chain employs TRBV7-6 and TRBJ1-5; D gene ambiguous. From germline, CDR1 is SGHVS and CDR2 FNYEAQ. The length of the CDR3 is 16 residues. Trimming stripped 5 bases from V and 2 bases from J, with 16 bases between. This chain's CDR3 is CASSAWASSGNQPQHF. The CDR3 nucleotides read TGTGCCAGCAGCGCCTGGGCTTCGTCGGGCAATCAGCCCCAGCATTTT.

This clonotype was observed at least ten times. V and J are TRBV12-3 or TRBV12-4 and TRBJ2-7; D is uncertain. The CDR3 has 12 residues. V was shortened by 3 bases and J by 1 base, with 4 bases between the two germline ends. This CDR3 is CASSFESYEQYF. DNA of the CDR3: TGTGCCAGCAGTTTTGAGTCCTACGAGCAGTACTTC.

The table lists this clonotype with a few counts. CDR3 residues: CASSSVAELQDTQYF. Here the CDR3 DNA reads TGTGCCAGCTCTTCCGTTGCAGAGCTGCAAGATACGCAGTATTTT. The V and J genes are TRBV6-2 or TRBV6-3 and TRBJ2-3; no firm D call. Trimming pared 8 bases from V and 5 bases from J, leaving 20 bases between. The CDR3 contains 15 residues. Germline V lookup: CDR1 MNHEY, CDR2 SVGEGT.